These 16 T cell receptor beta chains share one sample of origin, sequenced in a study of blood T cell repertoires in COVID-19 (TCRdb year 2020). Libraries were built with the immunoSEQ multiplex PCR assay. Imported from immuneACCESS, the table was reduced by TCRdb to in-frame sequences with V and J called. These copies leave out some clones; in studies compared against another copy, an unresolved V gene accounts for under half, and the cause of the remainder is not known. The sample table contains 90,000 to 100,000 clones; only one count was recorded for around four fifths of them. The biggest ten clones account for 8% to 13% of the sample. The sequenced material came from peripheral blood. The source of these receptors is a man in his sixties or seventies with acute or convalescent COVID-19.

This clone was seen only a few times. This chain connects TRBV5-1 to TRBJ2-7, with a weak D call TRBD2 (6 bases). The V gene lost 7 bases and the J gene lost 7 bases, with 24 bases spanning the gap. The CDR3 spans 15 residues. Germline values: CDR1 SGHRS, CDR2 YFSETQ. The chain's CDR3 is CASRGALTDVGEQYF. The CDR3 DNA reads TGCGCCAGCCGCGGGGCGCTGACAGATGTCGGGGAGCAGTACTTC.

The V call is TRBV6-5, the J call TRBJ1-5; TRBD1 might be the D (5 bases). This CDR3 spans 14 amino acids. Germline V gene data show CDR1 as MNHEY and CDR2 as SVGAGI. V dropped 5 bases and J dropped 6 bases, with 14 bases sitting between them. The CDR3 reads CASSLGVFAQPQHF. The DNA for the CDR3 is TGTGCCAGCAGTCTAGGGGTTTTCGCTCAGCCCCAGCATTTT.

The chain has TRBV24-1 and TRBJ2-7; unclear D gene. V lost 4 bases to trimming and J lost 2 bases, with 11 bases between them. Germline CDR1 KGHDR, CDR2 SFDVKD. The length of the CDR3 is 14 residues. CDR3 DNA: TGTGCCACCAGTGACTCGGGTCCCACCTACGAGCAGTACTTC. It translates to CATSDSGPTYEQYF.

This chain uses TRBV5-1 with TRBJ1-1; 9 bases match TRBD1. J was trimmed by 0 bases and V by 4 bases; bases with no gene match: 4. Germline loops: CDR1 SGHRS, CDR2 YFSETQ. CDR3 length: 15 amino acids. In nucleotides, the CDR3 is TGCGCCAGCAGCCACGGACAGGGGATGAACACTGAAGCTTTCTTT. Translated: CASSHGQGMNTEAFF.

This chain connects TRBV5-6 to TRBJ1-5; 10 nucleotides match TRBD1. The V gene's germline CDR1 is SGHDT and CDR2 YYEEEE. The CDR3 sequence is 16 residues long. Trimming took 0 bases from V and 7 from J; bases not matched to a gene: 7. CDR3 in DNA: TGTGCCAGCAGCTTGGAGGGACAGGGGAACGGGCAGCCCCAGCATTTT. Translating it yields CASSLEGQGNGQPQHF.

V is TRBV28 and J is TRBJ1-5; tentative D call: TRBD1 (6 bases). The germline V and J ends were trimmed by 8 bases and 1 base, with 12 bases remaining between them. Looked up from germline, CDR1 is MDHEN and CDR2 is SYDVKM. The CDR3 runs 14 residues. The CDR3 coding sequence is TGTGCCAGCGGCGGGGGGCCCAGCAATCAGCCCCAGCATTTT. Amino acids: CASGGGPSNQPQHF.

V gene TRBV20-1 combines with J gene TRBJ1-5; D not resolved. This CDR3 spans 11 amino acids. Germline assignment: CDR1 DFQATT and CDR2 SNEGSKA (reference sequence). The CDR3 sequence is CRGGLNQPQHF. As DNA, the CDR3 is TGCAGGGGAGGATTAAATCAGCCCCAGCATTTT.

This clone was found once. The gene calls are TRBV11-3 and TRBJ1-2; D call uncertain. Germline V gene lookup returns CDR1 SGHNT and CDR2 YENEEA. V was clipped by 5 bases and J by 7 bases, with 14 bases between them. The CDR3 totals 13 residues. Written as DNA, the CDR3 is TGTGCCAGCAGCCCCACCCTACAGCCTGGCTACACCTTC. Amino acids: CASSPTLQPGYTF.

J is TRBJ2-1 and V is TRBV4-1; 16 nucleotides align to TRBD2. Trimming took 4 bases from V and 10 from J; bases not matched to a gene: 7. Germline V gene lookup returns CDR1 MGHRA and CDR2 YSYEKL. This CDR3 is built from 16 residues. As DNA, the CDR3 is TGCGCCAGCAGCCTCGGGACTAGCGGGAGGGCCGGGGAGCAGTTCTTC. Translated: CASSLGTSGRAGEQFF.

The chain uses TRBV5-8 and TRBJ1-3; TRBD1 matches at 7 bases. The CDR3 spans 15 residues. V shed 3 bases, J shed 0 bases, and the junction held 3 bases outside the gene matches. Germline V CDR1 and CDR2: SGHTS, YDEGEE. The CDR3 sequence is CASSWDSNSGNTIYF. The CDR3 nucleotides read TGTGCCAGCAGCTGGGACAGCAACTCTGGAAACACCATATATTTT.

The genes are TRBV29-1 and TRBJ2-4; TRBD2 aligns across 7 bases. Looked up from germline, CDR1 is SQVTM and CDR2 is ANQGSEA. V lost 1 base to trimming and J lost 3 bases; unmatched junction nucleotides: 9. The CDR3 is made up of 16 amino acids. The CDR3 spells CSVEGEGPRGKNIQYF. The CDR3 nucleotides read TGCAGCGTTGAAGGGGAGGGGCCGAGGGGCAAAAACATTCAGTACTTC.

This rearrangement joins TRBV7-9 to TRBJ1-4, with a weak D call TRBD1 (6 bases). This CDR3 spans 15 amino acids. Trimming pared 4 bases from V and 2 bases from J, leaving 11 bases between. Germline-derived CDR1 and CDR2 are SEHNR and FQNEAQ (reference sequence). The CDR3, as DNA: TGTGCCAGCAGCTCCGGACAGCTTACTAATGAAAAACTGTTTTTT. Protein: CASSSGQLTNEKLFF.

This clone was recorded a few times. The chain joins TRBV28 to TRBJ2-2; 8 bases match TRBD2. There are 15 residues in the CDR3. V shed 4 bases and J 5 bases; nucleotides not matched to a gene: 6. The V gene's germline CDR1 is MDHEN and CDR2 SYDVKM. The CDR3 coding sequence is TGTGCCAGCAGTTCTGGACTAGCTCGGACCGGGGAGCTGTTTTTT. It is translated as CASSSGLARTGELFF.

The rearrangement uses TRBV5-4 and TRBJ1-1; no reliable D call. Trimming removed 5 bases from V and 1 base from J, with 6 bases in between. CDR3 length: 12 residues. Germline CDR1 is SGHNT and CDR2 is YYREEE (reference sequence). CDR3 amino acids: CASRRGNTEAFF. The CDR3, as DNA: TGTGCCAGCAGACGGGGGAACACTGAAGCTTTCTTT.

V gene TRBV11-2 combines with J gene TRBJ2-7; D is unclear. CDR1 is SGHAT and CDR2 is FQNNGV in the germline V gene. The V gene lost 1 base and the J gene lost 4 bases, with 8 bases spanning the gap. This CDR3 contains 13 residues. CDR3 nucleotides: TGTGCCAGCAGCTTAGCACATTTATACGAGCAGTACTTC. This encodes CASSLAHLYEQYF.

V and J are TRBV19 and TRBJ1-5; TRBD1 matches 9 bases. The CDR3 covers 19 residues. J gave up 6 bases and V 6 bases, and 21 bases lay outside the gene matches. Germline loops: CDR1 LNHDA, CDR2 SQIVND (reference sequence). The DNA for the CDR3 is TGTGCCAGTAGCCCTCTTACCGGGACAGGGTCGGGTCATCGTCAGCCCCAGCATTTT. This codes for CASSPLTGTGSGHRQPQHF. The full variable domain, with the rest looked up from reference TRBV19 and TRBJ1-5, is DGGITQSPKYLFRKEGQNVTLSCEQNLNHDAMYWYRQDPGQGLRLIYYSQIVNDFQKGDIAEGYSVSREKKESFPLTVTSAQKNPTAFYLCASSPLTGTGSGHRQPQHFGDGTRLSIL.